A single sample gave rise to the 2 T cell receptor beta chains below, sequenced in a study of blood T cell repertoires in COVID-19. TCRdb keeps only in-frame clones here, not all; method: immunoSEQ multiplex PCR. The sample has 350,000 or so clones, almost 90% seen once. The specimen was peripheral blood. These receptors were collected from a man between 18 and 29 years old with active or convalescent COVID-19.

The CDR3 DNA reads as TGTGCCAGCAGCCGACGGCCCGGAGTCTACGAGCAGTACTTC. As protein: CASSRRPGVYEQYF. The chain carries TRBV14 and TRBJ2-7; D is ambiguous. Trimming shortened V by 4 bases and J by 3 bases, and 13 bases separated the two germline ends. The CDR3 contains 14 residues. CDR1 is SGHDN and CDR2 is FVKESK in the germline V gene.

This chain uses TRBV29-1 with TRBJ2-7; D possibly corresponds to TRBD2 (6 bases). The CDR3 has 13 residues. The V end was cut by 4 bases, the J end by 6 bases, with 16 bases between. Germline CDR1 reads SQVTM; CDR2 reads ANQGSEA. DNA for the CDR3: TGCAGCGTTGGGGACGGGAGAACGCCCGAGCAGTACTTC. Protein: CSVGDGRTPEQYF.